The sequence of this T cell receptor beta chain was determined in a study of OX40 agonist ivuxolimab in advanced cancers. On the study more broadly: Ivuxolimab was administered intravenously to patients at 0.01 to 10 mg/kg every 2 weeks.

Study outcomes and limitations: In the 0.1 to 3.0 mg/kg range, CD4+ and CD8+ blood T cells had expanded clonally by week 6.

The CDR3 loop spans 15 amino acids. The V gene end was trimmed by 8 bases and the J gene end by 1 base; junction bases not matched to a gene: 8. Germline loops: CDR1 MNHEY, CDR2 SMNVEV (reference sequence). Regarding this clone: The antigen is not known.

Clones were sequenced by immunoSEQ multiplex PCR, and TCRdb holds only the in-frame ones, with some missing. This table has some 50,000 clones, around 88% appearing once. This receptor was obtained from an adult with an advanced solid tumor such as melanoma, head and neck, liver or kidney cancer. The rearrangement uses TRBV27 and TRBJ2-3; the match to TRBD1 covers 8 bases. This sample comprised CD4+ or CD8+ T cells sorted from blood, obtained in a trial of the OX40 agonist ivuxolimab. CDR3 DNA: TGTGCCAGCTCCCCCTCGACAGGGGGCACAGATACGCAGTATTTT. Translated, it gives CASSPSTGGTDTQYF.